These 9 T cell receptor beta chains were sequenced from one sample in a study of T-cell memory formation after mild COVID-19. Each CDR3 protein gets one entry after TCRdb re-called the 5' RACE reads with MiXCR. The sample has 250,000 to 300,000 distinct CDR3 sequences; around 17% are singletons. Sequencing used PBMCs or a T cell subset sorted from them (not recorded which). The source is a man between 18 and 35 years old who had mild COVID-19 (a few samples of this study predate the infection). Cell type and time point are not known.

This sequence joins TRBV20-1 and TRBJ1-4, with D tentatively TRBD1 (6 bases). The V end was cut by 6 bases, the J end by 7 bases, with 15 bases between. This CDR3 has 13 amino acids. Per the germline V gene, CDR1 is DFQATT and CDR2 is SNEGSKA (reference sequence). The CDR3 reads CSATTGQFEKLFF. The CDR3 DNA follows: TGCAGTGCAACGACAGGACAATTTGAAAAACTGTTTTTT.

This chain uses TRBV6-5 with TRBJ2-1; D might be TRBD1 or TRBD2, each matching 5 bases. Trimming stripped 0 bases from V and 5 bases from J, with 14 bases between. The CDR3 covers 16 residues. Germline V gene sequence: CDR1 MNHEY, CDR2 SVGAGI. For the CDR3, the DNA is TGTGCCAGCAGTTACTCGATACGGGGCCACCACAATGAGCAGTTCTTC. The encoded protein is CASSYSIRGHHNEQFF.

The rearrangement joins TRBV7-2 to TRBJ1-6; no clear D. The CDR3 extends over 14 amino acids. The V gene's germline CDR1 is SGHTA and CDR2 FQGNSA. V lost 5 bases to trimming and J lost 14 bases, with 19 bases between them. In DNA, the CDR3 is TGTGCCAGCAGCCCCACCCCCGGATCCTTGGCCCTCCACTTT. Protein product: CASSPTPGSLALHF. Drawing the rest from reference TRBV7-2 and TRBJ1-6, the complete variable domain is GAGVSQSPSNKVTEKGKDVELRCDPISGHTALYWYRQSLGQGLEFLIYFQGNSAPDKSGLPSDRFSAERTGGSVSTLTIQRTQQEDSAVYLCASSPTPGSLALHFGNGTRLTVT.

This clonotype has ten or more counts. This chain joins TRBV18 and TRBJ2-1; the match to TRBD1 covers 7 bases. The CDR3 has 14 residues. The ends lost 3 bases at V and 7 bases at J; junction bases unmatched: 6. The V gene's germline CDR1 is KGHSH and CDR2 LQKENI. CDR3 in amino acids: CASSPRTGENEQFF. In DNA form, the CDR3 reads TGTGCCAGCTCACCCCGGACAGGTGAAAATGAGCAGTTCTTC.

This chain links TRBV5-1 with TRBJ2-5; D is unresolved. The CDR3 has 12 amino acids. Germline V gene lookup returns CDR1 SGHRS and CDR2 YFSETQ. V lost 4 bases to trimming and J lost 3 bases, with 7 bases between them. This CDR3 is CASSHREETQYF. DNA for the CDR3: TGCGCCAGCAGCCACCGGGAAGAGACCCAGTACTTC.

This clonotype was seen only a few times. The chain has TRBV20-1 and TRBJ2-3; D is unresolved. Germline V CDR1 and CDR2: DFQATT, SNEGSKA (reference sequence). This CDR3 has 15 amino acids. Trimming pared 5 bases from V and 0 bases from J, leaving 15 bases between. CDR3 bases: TGCAGTGCTGTGATTAGGAGACCTAGCACAGATACGCAGTATTTT. It yields the protein CSAVIRRPSTDTQYF.

This chain uses TRBV7-9 with TRBJ2-7, with TRBD2 as a possible D gene (6 bases). V dropped 3 bases and J dropped 6 bases, with 9 bases sitting between them. The CDR3 loop spans 12 amino acids. CDR1 SEHNR and CDR2 FQNEAQ come from the germline V gene (reference sequence). The CDR3 spells CASSLEGPEQYF. CDR3 DNA sequence: TGTGCCAGCAGCTTGGAGGGTCCCGAGCAGTACTTC.

The chain joins TRBV28 to TRBJ2-3; D is tentatively TRBD1 or TRBD2 (6 bases each). With 2 bases removed from V and 4 bases from J, the gap between germline ends came to 10 bases. This CDR3 comprises 14 residues. Per germline, CDR1 MDHEN and CDR2 SYDVKM. The CDR3: CASSLPGAADTQYF. CDR3 in DNA: TGTGCCAGCAGTTTACCGGGGGCGGCAGATACGCAGTATTTT.

This clonotype was seen a handful of times. The chain combines TRBV9 with TRBJ1-1; D is uncertain. The CDR3 has 14 amino acids. Trimming stripped 0 bases from V and 7 bases from J, with 13 bases between. Per the germline V gene, CDR1 is SGDLS and CDR2 is YYNGEE. The CDR3 DNA follows: TGTGCCAGCAGCGTAGGGTCCCTCCCCTTTGAAGCTTTCTTT. It codes for CASSVGSLPFEAFF.